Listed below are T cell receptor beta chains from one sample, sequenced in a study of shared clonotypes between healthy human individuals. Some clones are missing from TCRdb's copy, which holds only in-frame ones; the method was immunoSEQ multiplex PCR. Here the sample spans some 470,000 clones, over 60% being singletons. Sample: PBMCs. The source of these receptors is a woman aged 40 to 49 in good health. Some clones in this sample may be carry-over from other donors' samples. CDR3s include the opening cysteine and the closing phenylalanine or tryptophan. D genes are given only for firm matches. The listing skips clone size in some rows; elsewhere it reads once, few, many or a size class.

CDR3 DNA: TGCGCCAGCAGCGAGGAACTAGCGGCCCCCACGCAGTATTTT
CDR3 protein: CASSEELAAPTQYF
D gene: TRBD2
J gene: TRBJ2-3
V gene: TRBV5-1
clone size: -

CDR3 DNA: TGTGCCAGTAGTAGGGGGATTAACAATGAGCAGTTCTTC
CDR3 protein: CASSRGINNEQFF
D gene: -
J gene: TRBJ2-1
V gene: TRBV19
clone size: -

CDR3 DNA: TGTGCCAGCAGCTTACCACGGCGCTTAAGCTCTGGGGCCAACGTCCTGACTTTC
CDR3 protein: CASSLPRRLSSGANVLTF
D gene: -
J gene: TRBJ2-6
V gene: TRBV7-8
clone size: many

CDR3 DNA: TGTGCCAGCACCGTGACAGATGGAACCTATGGCTACACCTTC
CDR3 protein: CASTVTDGTYGYTF
D gene: -
J gene: TRBJ1-2
V gene: TRBV9
clone size: -

CDR3 DNA: TGTGCCAGCTCACCACGGCCAGGCACAACTAATGAAAAACTGTTTTTT
CDR3 protein: CASSPRPGTTNEKLFF
D gene: -
J gene: TRBJ1-4
V gene: TRBV18
clone size: -

CDR3 DNA: TGTGCCAGCACCTTCCTGGGGACTAGCGGGATCCACGAGCAGTACTTC
CDR3 protein: CASTFLGTSGIHEQYF
D gene: TRBD2
J gene: TRBJ2-7
V gene: TRBV7-9
clone size: once

CDR3 DNA: TGCGCCAGCAGGGAGACTAGCGGGAGGGACCAGGGCTACGAGCAGTACTTC
CDR3 protein: CASRETSGRDQGYEQYF
D gene: TRBD2
J gene: TRBJ2-7
V gene: TRBV10-2
clone size: -

CDR3 DNA: TGTGCCATCCGACTAGCGGGAGAAAGCGCAGATACGCAGTATTTT
CDR3 protein: CAIRLAGESADTQYF
D gene: TRBD2
J gene: TRBJ2-3
V gene: TRBV10-3
clone size: -

CDR3 DNA: TGTGCCAGTAGTATTCAGGGGCATAGCACTGAAGCTTTCTTT
CDR3 protein: CASSIQGHSTEAFF
D gene: -
J gene: TRBJ1-1
V gene: TRBV19
clone size: -

CDR3 DNA: TGTGCCAGCATCAAGATCGCCTCTGGGGCCAACGTCCTGACTTTC
CDR3 protein: CASIKIASGANVLTF
D gene: -
J gene: TRBJ2-6
V gene: TRBV11-2
clone size: -

CDR3 DNA: TGCGCCAGCAGCCTACAGGGGACCTACGAGCAGTACTTC
CDR3 protein: CASSLQGTYEQYF
D gene: TRBD1
J gene: TRBJ2-7
V gene: TRBV4-1
clone size: -

CDR3 DNA: TGTGCCAGCAATACGCGACACGGAGTAGACACCATATATTTT
CDR3 protein: CASNTRHGVDTIYF
D gene: -
J gene: TRBJ1-3
V gene: TRBV28
clone size: -

CDR3 DNA: TGTGCCTGGAGTAGGGACACCAAGAACTATGGCTACACCTTC
CDR3 protein: CAWSRDTKNYGYTF
D gene: -
J gene: TRBJ1-2
V gene: TRBV30
clone size: -

CDR3 DNA: TGCGCCAGCAGCTCCCGGGCGGGAGGGTCGCCGGAGCTGTTTTTT
CDR3 protein: CASSSRAGGSPELFF
D gene: TRBD2
J gene: TRBJ2-2
V gene: TRBV5-1
clone size: -

CDR3 DNA: TGTGCCAGCAGTGATAGGGCTAGCGGACCTACCGGGGAGCTGTTTTTT
CDR3 protein: CASSDRASGPTGELFF
D gene: TRBD2
J gene: TRBJ2-2
V gene: TRBV5-4
clone size: -

CDR3 DNA: TGTGCCAGCAGCTTTGCAGGGTTCGAGCAGTACTTC
CDR3 protein: CASSFAGFEQYF
D gene: -
J gene: TRBJ2-7
V gene: TRBV7-9
clone size: -

CDR3 DNA: TGTGCCAGCAGTGCCCCCCCCACCGTTAGCTCTGGAAACACCATATATTTT
CDR3 protein: CASSAPPTVSSGNTIYF
D gene: -
J gene: TRBJ1-3
V gene: TRBV28
clone size: once

CDR3 DNA: TGTGCCAGCAGCCCACAGGGTCCCTACGAGCAGTACTTC
CDR3 protein: CASSPQGPYEQYF
D gene: -
J gene: TRBJ2-7
V gene: TRBV6-6
clone size: -

CDR3 DNA: TGCGCCAGCAGCTTAGTTCCAGAGGCCTACAATGAGCGGTTCTTC
CDR3 protein: CASSLVPEAYNERFF
D gene: -
J gene: TRBJ2-1
V gene: TRBV7-9
clone size: few

CDR3 DNA: TGTGCCAGCAGCGCCGGGTCCTCCTACAATGAGCAGTTCTTC
CDR3 protein: CASSAGSSYNEQFF
D gene: -
J gene: TRBJ2-1
V gene: TRBV7-9
clone size: few

CDR3 DNA: TGTGCCAGCAGCCGGTGGGACAGCCTGAACACTGAAGCTTTCTTT
CDR3 protein: CASSRWDSLNTEAFF
D gene: TRBD1
J gene: TRBJ1-1
V gene: TRBV28
clone size: -

CDR3 DNA: TGTGCCAGCTCACCACTGCCCGCGGAGAACACTGAAGCTTTCTTT
CDR3 protein: CASSPLPAENTEAFF
D gene: -
J gene: TRBJ1-1
V gene: TRBV18
clone size: -

CDR3 DNA: TGTGCCTGGACCCTTCACAGGGCCAAGGACACCGGGGAGCTGTTTTTT
CDR3 protein: CAWTLHRAKDTGELFF
D gene: -
J gene: TRBJ2-2
V gene: TRBV30
clone size: -

CDR3 DNA: TGCGCCAGCAGCCCGACTAGCAGCGTTAAAAACATTCAGTACTTC
CDR3 protein: CASSPTSSVKNIQYF
D gene: TRBD2
J gene: TRBJ2-4
V gene: TRBV5-1
clone size: once

CDR3 DNA: TGTGCCAGCAGCCCCCGGGGGAGCGGCTACACCGGGGAGCTGTTTTTT
CDR3 protein: CASSPRGSGYTGELFF
D gene: -
J gene: TRBJ2-2
V gene: TRBV5-6
clone size: few

CDR3 DNA: TGTGCCAGCAGCTTAGCAGGGGGCGCAGCTTCCTACGAGCAGTACTTC
CDR3 protein: CASSLAGGAASYEQYF
D gene: TRBD1
J gene: TRBJ2-7
V gene: TRBV7-8
clone size: once

CDR3 DNA: TGTGCCAGCAGCTTAGTTTCCGGGACTAGCGGTTACAATGAGCAGTTCTTC
CDR3 protein: CASSLVSGTSGYNEQFF
D gene: TRBD2
J gene: TRBJ2-1
V gene: TRBV7-2
clone size: -

CDR3 DNA: TGTGCCAGCAGCACAAGCGGCTCTGGGGCCAACGTCCTGACTTTC
CDR3 protein: CASSTSGSGANVLTF
D gene: -
J gene: TRBJ2-6
V gene: TRBV28
clone size: -

CDR3 DNA: TGTGCCAGCAGTGAAGAGGCGGCTAGCGGGAGGGCCAGGGACTTC
CDR3 protein: CASSEEAASGRARDF
D gene: TRBD2
J gene: TRBJ2-5
V gene: TRBV6-1
clone size: -

CDR3 DNA: TGTGCCAGCAGCCGCGCGACGGGGACGGCTCGTGGCTACACCTTC
CDR3 protein: CASSRATGTARGYTF
D gene: -
J gene: TRBJ1-2
V gene: TRBV7-2
clone size: few

CDR3 DNA: TGTGCCAGCAGCCAGGACAGGACAACTGATACGCAGTATTTT
CDR3 protein: CASSQDRTTDTQYF
D gene: TRBD1
J gene: TRBJ2-3
V gene: TRBV4-2
clone size: -

CDR3 DNA: TGCGCCAGCAGCCGTAGCCCTTCTTCGAACACCGGGGAGCTGTTTTTT
CDR3 protein: CASSRSPSSNTGELFF
D gene: -
J gene: TRBJ2-2
V gene: TRBV5-1
clone size: -

CDR3 DNA: TGTGCCAGCAGTCGATCACGGGACAAAAACCGGCGTCCGAACACTGAAGCTTTCTTT
CDR3 protein: CASSRSRDKNRRPNTEAFF
D gene: -
J gene: TRBJ1-1
V gene: TRBV28
clone size: -

CDR3 DNA: TGTGCCAGCAACCTGGGACTAGCGGATTACAATGAGCAGTTCTTC
CDR3 protein: CASNLGLADYNEQFF
D gene: TRBD2
J gene: TRBJ2-1
V gene: TRBV11-2
clone size: -

CDR3 DNA: TGCGCCAGCAAAACGTTGTTGGGGATCAATGAGCAGTTCTTC
CDR3 protein: CASKTLLGINEQFF
D gene: -
J gene: TRBJ2-1
V gene: TRBV4-1
clone size: -

CDR3 DNA: TGTGCCAGCTCACCACCCTACGGGGGGGATGGCTACACCTTC
CDR3 protein: CASSPPYGGDGYTF
D gene: -
J gene: TRBJ1-2
V gene: TRBV18
clone size: -

CDR3 DNA: TGTGCCAGCTCACCCACGGGACTAGCGGCCTACGAGCAGTACTTC
CDR3 protein: CASSPTGLAAYEQYF
D gene: TRBD2
J gene: TRBJ2-7
V gene: TRBV18
clone size: -

CDR3 DNA: TGCGCCAGCAGCCCTCTTTTTACGACAGGGGAAATGAACACTGAAGCTTTCTTT
CDR3 protein: CASSPLFTTGEMNTEAFF
D gene: TRBD1
J gene: TRBJ1-1
V gene: TRBV10-1
clone size: -

CDR3 DNA: TGTGCCAGCAGCTTGGCCCTGTACAGTGAAGCTTTCTTT
CDR3 protein: CASSLALYSEAFF
D gene: -
J gene: TRBJ1-1
V gene: TRBV5-6
clone size: -

CDR3 DNA: TGTGCCAGCAGCCCCTCCGGGACGGCGGGTGAGCAGTTCTTC
CDR3 protein: CASSPSGTAGEQFF
D gene: -
J gene: TRBJ2-1
V gene: TRBV7-9
clone size: -

CDR3 DNA: TGTGCCAGCTCACCCACGCCGGGACTAGCGGGATCGACGGATTACAATGAGCAGTTCTTC
CDR3 protein: CASSPTPGLAGSTDYNEQFF
D gene: TRBD2
J gene: TRBJ2-1
V gene: TRBV18
clone size: -

CDR3 DNA: TGTGCCAGCAGTTATGAGGCAGGGAAGTACGAGCAGTACTTC
CDR3 protein: CASSYEAGKYEQYF
D gene: -
J gene: TRBJ2-7
V gene: TRBV6-5
clone size: -

CDR3 DNA: TGTGCCAGCAGCACAACAGGGGCGAGGAACACTGAAGCTTTCTTT
CDR3 protein: CASSTTGARNTEAFF
D gene: TRBD1
J gene: TRBJ1-1
V gene: TRBV7-2
clone size: once

CDR3 DNA: TGTGCCAGCAACCCTAGCGGATTCACAGATACGCAGTATTTT
CDR3 protein: CASNPSGFTDTQYF
D gene: TRBD2
J gene: TRBJ2-3
V gene: TRBV9
clone size: -

CDR3 DNA: TGTGCCAGCAGCCCCCGGGCGGGTTGGGGCAATGAGCAGTTCTTC
CDR3 protein: CASSPRAGWGNEQFF
D gene: -
J gene: TRBJ2-1
V gene: TRBV14
clone size: -

CDR3 DNA: TGTGCCAGCAGTTCCCTTGGACGGGATAATGAAAAACTGTTTTTT
CDR3 protein: CASSSLGRDNEKLFF
D gene: -
J gene: TRBJ1-4
V gene: TRBV28
clone size: -

CDR3 DNA: TGTGCCAGCAGTGACTCGACCGGGTCCGGGGAGCTGTTTTTT
CDR3 protein: CASSDSTGSGELFF
D gene: -
J gene: TRBJ2-2
V gene: TRBV6-4
clone size: few

CDR3 DNA: TGTGCCAGCAGCCCGACAGACAGCTCACCCCAGCATTTT
CDR3 protein: CASSPTDSSPQHF
D gene: -
J gene: TRBJ1-5
V gene: TRBV9
clone size: -

CDR3 DNA: TGTGCCAGCAGCTTAGCCAGAGTCTCGGGGCAGGGAACCCTGAACACCGGGGAGCTGTTTTTT
CDR3 protein: CASSLARVSGQGTLNTGELFF
D gene: -
J gene: TRBJ2-2
V gene: TRBV7-8
clone size: once

CDR3 DNA: TGTGCCAGCAGCTTAAGAGCGTACAATGAGCAGTTCTTC
CDR3 protein: CASSLRAYNEQFF
D gene: -
J gene: TRBJ2-1
V gene: TRBV7-2
clone size: few

CDR3 DNA: TGTGCCAGCAGCTCCGGGTGGGGCCCTGGTGAGCAGTACTTC
CDR3 protein: CASSSGWGPGEQYF
D gene: -
J gene: TRBJ2-7
V gene: TRBV7-2
clone size: -

CDR3 DNA: TGTGCCAGCAGCTTCGGGTTATCCCCGACCTCCTACAATGAGCAGTTCTTC
CDR3 protein: CASSFGLSPTSYNEQFF
D gene: -
J gene: TRBJ2-1
V gene: TRBV11-2
clone size: few

CDR3 DNA: TGTGCCAGCAGCCCCCGGGCAGGATTTGGCTACACCTTC
CDR3 protein: CASSPRAGFGYTF
D gene: -
J gene: TRBJ1-2
V gene: TRBV2
clone size: many

CDR3 DNA: TGTGCCAGCAGCCGGGGACGTCCGGGACAGGGAACAGATACGCAGTATTTT
CDR3 protein: CASSRGRPGQGTDTQYF
D gene: TRBD1
J gene: TRBJ2-3
V gene: TRBV13
clone size: -

CDR3 DNA: TGTGCCAGTAGTTCCACCCGGGGAGACGGCTACACCTTC
CDR3 protein: CASSSTRGDGYTF
D gene: -
J gene: TRBJ1-2
V gene: TRBV19
clone size: -

CDR3 DNA: TGCAGGATGACAGGTACTGAAGCTTTCTTT
CDR3 protein: CRMTGTEAFF
D gene: -
J gene: TRBJ1-1
V gene: TRBV20-1
clone size: -

CDR3 DNA: TGTGCCTGGAGTGTACTAGCGACAGGTGGGACACCCCTCCACTTT
CDR3 protein: CAWSVLATGGTPLHF
D gene: -
J gene: TRBJ1-6
V gene: TRBV30
clone size: few

CDR3 DNA: TGTGCCAGCAGGACAGGGGGTTCCGAGCAGTACTTC
CDR3 protein: CASRTGGSEQYF
D gene: TRBD1
J gene: TRBJ2-7
V gene: TRBV2
clone size: -

CDR3 DNA: TGTGCCAGCAGCGAGACTAGCGGGGCCGCCTACGAGCAGTACTTC
CDR3 protein: CASSETSGAAYEQYF
D gene: TRBD2
J gene: TRBJ2-7
V gene: TRBV7-8
clone size: -

CDR3 DNA: TGTGCCAGCAGTTTCGCAGGGGGCTCATATGGCTACACCTTC
CDR3 protein: CASSFAGGSYGYTF
D gene: TRBD1
J gene: TRBJ1-2
V gene: TRBV6-6
clone size: -